The rows below give T cell receptor beta chains drawn from one sample of a study of cytomegalovirus exposure and HLA in healthy donors. Clones were read by immunoSEQ multiplex PCR, and TCRdb kept only the in-frame ones, dropping some. This table holds 250,000 to 350,000 clones, around 86% found once. Input material: PBMCs. These receptors all come from a man aged 35 to 55 in good health and CMV-seropositive. Both conserved end residues are part of each CDR3. Each record gives: D gene, V gene, clone size, J gene, CDR3 DNA, CDR3 protein. D genes are given only for firm matches. Clone size, where shown, is once, few, many, or a class for clones that have expanded.

d_gene: TRBD2
v_gene: TRBV18
abundance: .
j_gene: TRBJ2-3
CDR3nt: TGTGCCAGCTCACCAATGGCTAGCGGGGCTAGCACAGATACGCAGTATTTT
CDR3aa: CASSPMASGASTDTQYF

d_gene: TRBD2
v_gene: TRBV7-3
abundance: once
j_gene: TRBJ2-1
CDR3nt: TGTGCCAGCAGCGCTAGCGGGACCGACTACAATGAGCAGTTCTTC
CDR3aa: CASSASGTDYNEQFF

d_gene: TRBD2
v_gene: TRBV2
abundance: .
j_gene: TRBJ2-7
CDR3nt: TGTGCCAGCCGGGAGGTAGCGGGAGACTCCTACGAGCAGTACTTC
CDR3aa: CASREVAGDSYEQYF

d_gene: .
v_gene: TRBV15
abundance: .
j_gene: TRBJ1-5
CDR3nt: TGTGCCACCAGGGGGGCCAATCAGCCCCAGCATTTT
CDR3aa: CATRGANQPQHF

d_gene: TRBD1
v_gene: TRBV19
abundance: .
j_gene: TRBJ1-5
CDR3nt: TGTGCCAGTAGTTATGCAGGGGGCGCCAATCAGCCCCAGCATTTT
CDR3aa: CASSYAGGANQPQHF

d_gene: TRBD2
v_gene: TRBV18
abundance: .
j_gene: TRBJ2-7
CDR3nt: TGTGCCAGCTCACCTCGGACTAGCGGGAGTAACGAGCAGTACTTC
CDR3aa: CASSPRTSGSNEQYF

d_gene: TRBD1
v_gene: TRBV7-2
abundance: .
j_gene: TRBJ1-1
CDR3nt: TGTGCCAGCAGCCATCACAGGGGGCGCACTGAAGCTTTCTTT
CDR3aa: CASSHHRGRTEAFF

d_gene: .
v_gene: TRBV7-9
abundance: .
j_gene: TRBJ1-2
CDR3nt: TGTGCCAGCAGCGATACAGGGCGCGTGGGCTACACCTTC
CDR3aa: CASSDTGRVGYTF

d_gene: .
v_gene: TRBV27
abundance: once
j_gene: TRBJ2-6
CDR3nt: TGTGCCAGCAGTTCCCCTCGGGGGGCCGGGGCCAACGTCCTGACTTTC
CDR3aa: CASSSPRGAGANVLTF

d_gene: TRBD1
v_gene: TRBV6-5
abundance: .
j_gene: TRBJ1-5
CDR3nt: TGTGCCAGCAGTTACTCTGGCCACAGGGGGAATCAGCCCCAGCATTTT
CDR3aa: CASSYSGHRGNQPQHF

d_gene: .
v_gene: TRBV2
abundance: .
j_gene: TRBJ1-1
CDR3nt: TGTGCCAGCAGTGAAGCGTTGGCCGCGGTGTCTGAAGCTTTCTTT
CDR3aa: CASSEALAAVSEAFF

d_gene: TRBD2
v_gene: TRBV6-1
abundance: .
j_gene: TRBJ2-7
CDR3nt: TGTGCCAGCAGTGACTTATTGACTAGCGCCTACGAGCAGTACTTC
CDR3aa: CASSDLLTSAYEQYF

d_gene: TRBD1
v_gene: TRBV6-6
abundance: .
j_gene: TRBJ1-2
CDR3nt: TGTGCCAGCACTGGGACAGCTGCTAACTATGGCTACACCTTC
CDR3aa: CASTGTAANYGYTF

d_gene: .
v_gene: TRBV21-1
abundance: .
j_gene: TRBJ2-7
CDR3nt: TGTGCCAGGCAGACTAGCGGATACGAGCAGTACTTC
CDR3aa: CARQTSGYEQYF

d_gene: .
v_gene: TRBV27
abundance: few
j_gene: TRBJ2-7
CDR3nt: TGTGCCAGCAGTTTACAGGGGCCCTACGAGCAGTACTTC
CDR3aa: CASSLQGPYEQYF

d_gene: .
v_gene: TRBV7-3
abundance: .
j_gene: TRBJ2-2
CDR3nt: TGTGCCAGCAGCCGGACTCCGAACACCGGGGAGCTGTTTTTT
CDR3aa: CASSRTPNTGELFF

d_gene: TRBD2
v_gene: TRBV6-5
abundance: .
j_gene: TRBJ2-7
CDR3nt: TGTGCCAGCAGTTCCCGGACTAGCGGGAGCTCCTACGAGCAGTACTTC
CDR3aa: CASSSRTSGSSYEQYF

d_gene: .
v_gene: TRBV2
abundance: .
j_gene: TRBJ2-7
CDR3nt: TGTGCCAGCAGTGAAGTACAGGGCGCCCACGAGCAGTACTTC
CDR3aa: CASSEVQGAHEQYF

d_gene: TRBD2
v_gene: TRBV4-1
abundance: .
j_gene: TRBJ2-7
CDR3nt: TGCGCCAGCAGCCCTGGGACTAGCGGCGTATACGAGCAGTACTTC
CDR3aa: CASSPGTSGVYEQYF

d_gene: TRBD2
v_gene: TRBV9
abundance: .
j_gene: TRBJ2-3
CDR3nt: TGTGCCAGCAGCGTCGGGGGGACCTCCAAGGCCACAGATACGCAGTATTTT
CDR3aa: CASSVGGTSKATDTQYF

d_gene: TRBD2
v_gene: TRBV5-5
abundance: .
j_gene: TRBJ2-1
CDR3nt: TGTGCCAGCAGCTTACTAGCGGAGAGGGGGGCGGAGCAGTTCTTC
CDR3aa: CASSLLAERGAEQFF

d_gene: TRBD1
v_gene: TRBV5-5
abundance: .
j_gene: TRBJ1-2
CDR3nt: TGTGCCAGCAGCTTGGGGACAGGGGTTAACTATGGCTACACCTTC
CDR3aa: CASSLGTGVNYGYTF

d_gene: TRBD1
v_gene: TRBV27
abundance: few
j_gene: TRBJ1-1
CDR3nt: TGTGCCAGCAGTTCGGACAGGGGTAGGGAGACTGAAGCTTTCTTT
CDR3aa: CASSSDRGRETEAFF

d_gene: .
v_gene: TRBV4-2
abundance: .
j_gene: TRBJ2-7
CDR3nt: TGTGCCAGCAGCCAATGGGTCGAGCGAGCCTACGAGCAGTACTTC
CDR3aa: CASSQWVERAYEQYF

d_gene: .
v_gene: TRBV30
abundance: .
j_gene: TRBJ2-1
CDR3nt: TGTGCCTGGAGTGTAAGGCGGGTTGACAATGAGCAGTTCTTC
CDR3aa: CAWSVRRVDNEQFF

d_gene: .
v_gene: TRBV6-5
abundance: .
j_gene: TRBJ2-3
CDR3nt: TGTGCCAGCAGTCCCCCCCTAGAGTTACTTACGCAGTATTTT
CDR3aa: CASSPPLELLTQYF

d_gene: TRBD1
v_gene: TRBV6-5
abundance: .
j_gene: TRBJ1-2
CDR3nt: TGTGCCAGCAGTTACAACCCAGGGGGCGTGGATGGCTACACCTTC
CDR3aa: CASSYNPGGVDGYTF

d_gene: TRBD1
v_gene: TRBV7-9
abundance: .
j_gene: TRBJ2-7
CDR3nt: TGTGCCAGCAGCCCGAGCGACAGGGGCGACTACGAGCAGTACTTC
CDR3aa: CASSPSDRGDYEQYF

d_gene: TRBD2
v_gene: TRBV6-1
abundance: .
j_gene: TRBJ2-7
CDR3nt: TGTGCCAGCAGGGATAGCGGGAGAGCCGAGCAGTACTTC
CDR3aa: CASRDSGRAEQYF

d_gene: TRBD2
v_gene: TRBV5-1
abundance: .
j_gene: TRBJ2-1
CDR3nt: TGCGCCAGCAGCTTGCAGCTAGCGGGTAGTAATGAGCAGTTCTTC
CDR3aa: CASSLQLAGSNEQFF

d_gene: .
v_gene: TRBV11-2
abundance: .
j_gene: TRBJ1-5
CDR3nt: TGTGCCAGCAGTCCCGGGGGGAGCAATCAGCCCCAGCATTTT
CDR3aa: CASSPGGSNQPQHF

d_gene: TRBD1
v_gene: TRBV5-3
abundance: .
j_gene: TRBJ1-4
CDR3nt: TGTGCCAGAAGCCTGAGCCTGGGACAGGGGATAACTAATGAAAAACTGTTTTTT
CDR3aa: CARSLSLGQGITNEKLFF

d_gene: TRBD2
v_gene: TRBV18
abundance: .
j_gene: TRBJ2-1
CDR3nt: TGTGCCAGCTCACCTAATACGGGACTAGCGGGAGGACCCTACAATGAGCAGTTCTTC
CDR3aa: CASSPNTGLAGGPYNEQFF

d_gene: TRBD2
v_gene: TRBV7-9
abundance: .
j_gene: TRBJ2-6
CDR3nt: TGTGCCAGCAGCGAAGGACTAGCGGGACCGATTGGGGCCAACGTCCTGACTTTC
CDR3aa: CASSEGLAGPIGANVLTF

d_gene: TRBD1
v_gene: TRBV29-1
abundance: .
j_gene: TRBJ2-7
CDR3nt: TGCAGCGTTGTAGGGACAGGGATGAACGAGCAGTACTTC
CDR3aa: CSVVGTGMNEQYF

d_gene: .
v_gene: TRBV5-8
abundance: .
j_gene: TRBJ2-1
CDR3nt: TGTGCCAGCAGTCGTACAGGCCTGAGCTCCTACAATGAGCAGTTCTTC
CDR3aa: CASSRTGLSSYNEQFF

d_gene: .
v_gene: TRBV27
abundance: .
j_gene: TRBJ2-7
CDR3nt: TGTGCCAGCAAGTCATCCCTTGGGGCCGTCTACGAGCAGTACTTC
CDR3aa: CASKSSLGAVYEQYF

d_gene: .
v_gene: TRBV28
abundance: .
j_gene: TRBJ2-7
CDR3nt: TGTGCCAGCAGGAAAGGGGTAGGGAACCACGAGCAGTACTTC
CDR3aa: CASRKGVGNHEQYF

d_gene: .
v_gene: TRBV7-9
abundance: .
j_gene: TRBJ1-6
CDR3nt: TGTGCCAGCAGTTTGTGGGGGGTCAGTAATTCACCCCTCCACTTT
CDR3aa: CASSLWGVSNSPLHF

d_gene: .
v_gene: TRBV28
abundance: once
j_gene: TRBJ2-7
CDR3nt: TGTGCCAGCAGCTCCCCCGGGATTTCCTACGAGCAGTACTTC
CDR3aa: CASSSPGISYEQYF

d_gene: TRBD1
v_gene: TRBV19
abundance: .
j_gene: TRBJ1-1
CDR3nt: TGTGCCAGTAGTATCAGGGGGCGAAGGACTGAAGCTTTCTTT
CDR3aa: CASSIRGRRTEAFF

d_gene: TRBD1
v_gene: TRBV4-2
abundance: .
j_gene: TRBJ2-7
CDR3nt: TGTGCCAGCAGCCACGGACAGGGCTACGAGCAGTACTTC
CDR3aa: CASSHGQGYEQYF

d_gene: TRBD2
v_gene: TRBV4-1
abundance: .
j_gene: TRBJ2-3
CDR3nt: TGCGCCAGCAGCCAGGGACTAGCGGGAGGAAGAGATACGCAGTATTTT
CDR3aa: CASSQGLAGGRDTQYF

d_gene: TRBD1
v_gene: TRBV4-1
abundance: few
j_gene: TRBJ1-1
CDR3nt: TGCGCCAGCAGCCCGAACAGGGGTGGCACTGAAGCTTTCTTT
CDR3aa: CASSPNRGGTEAFF

d_gene: .
v_gene: TRBV7-3
abundance: .
j_gene: TRBJ2-6
CDR3nt: TGTGCCAGCAGCTCCACCGGGGGTCCTGTAGACGGTGGGGCCAACGTCCTGACTTTC
CDR3aa: CASSSTGGPVDGGANVLTF

d_gene: TRBD1
v_gene: TRBV5-8
abundance: .
j_gene: TRBJ1-1
CDR3nt: TGTGCCAACAAGGGACAGGACTTTACATACACTGAAGCTTTCTTT
CDR3aa: CANKGQDFTYTEAFF

d_gene: .
v_gene: TRBV6-1
abundance: .
j_gene: TRBJ2-7
CDR3nt: TGTGCCAGCAGTGCGGGCAGGGGTTACGAGCAGTACTTC
CDR3aa: CASSAGRGYEQYF

d_gene: .
v_gene: TRBV25-1
abundance: .
j_gene: TRBJ2-4
CDR3nt: TGTGCCAGCAGTGAATATATTCACCCTAGAAACATTCAGTACTTC
CDR3aa: CASSEYIHPRNIQYF

d_gene: TRBD2
v_gene: TRBV6-1
abundance: .
j_gene: TRBJ2-1
CDR3nt: TGTGCCAGCAGTGGATGGACTAGCGGGAGGCGAAATGAGCAGTTCTTC
CDR3aa: CASSGWTSGRRNEQFF

d_gene: TRBD2
v_gene: TRBV6-5
abundance: .
j_gene: TRBJ2-1
CDR3nt: TGTGCCAGCAGCCTAGCGGGCCCCTACAATGAGCAGTTCTTC
CDR3aa: CASSLAGPYNEQFF

d_gene: .
v_gene: TRBV2
abundance: once
j_gene: TRBJ2-3
CDR3nt: TGTGCCAGCAGCCAAAAGGGGGAGAGGGGTACAGATACGCAGTATTTT
CDR3aa: CASSQKGERGTDTQYF

d_gene: TRBD2
v_gene: TRBV11-2
abundance: once
j_gene: TRBJ2-1
CDR3nt: TGTGCCACCGCCGCCAGCGGGAGCGGGCACTACAATGAGCAGTTCTTC
CDR3aa: CATAASGSGHYNEQFF

d_gene: .
v_gene: TRBV4-3
abundance: few
j_gene: TRBJ2-3
CDR3nt: TGCGCCAGCAGACTCAGGGGATCGACAGATACGCAGTATTTT
CDR3aa: CASRLRGSTDTQYF

d_gene: TRBD2
v_gene: TRBV5-1
abundance: .
j_gene: TRBJ2-3
CDR3nt: TGCGCCAGCAGCTCCCGAACTAGCGGGAGCACAGATACGCAGTATTTT
CDR3aa: CASSSRTSGSTDTQYF